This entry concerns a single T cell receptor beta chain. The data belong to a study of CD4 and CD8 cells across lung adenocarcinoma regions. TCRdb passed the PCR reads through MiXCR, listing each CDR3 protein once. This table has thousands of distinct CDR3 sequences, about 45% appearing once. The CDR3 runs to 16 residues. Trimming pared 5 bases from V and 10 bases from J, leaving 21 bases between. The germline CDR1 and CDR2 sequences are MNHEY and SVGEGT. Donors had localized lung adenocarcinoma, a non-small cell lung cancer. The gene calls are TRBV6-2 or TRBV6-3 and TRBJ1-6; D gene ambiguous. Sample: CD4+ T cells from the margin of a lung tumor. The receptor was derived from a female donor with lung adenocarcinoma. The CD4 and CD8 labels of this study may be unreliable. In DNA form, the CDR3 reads TGTGCCAGCAGTCCTATGTGGACCTCATCAAGATCACCCCTCCACTTT. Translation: CASSPMWTSSRSPLHF.